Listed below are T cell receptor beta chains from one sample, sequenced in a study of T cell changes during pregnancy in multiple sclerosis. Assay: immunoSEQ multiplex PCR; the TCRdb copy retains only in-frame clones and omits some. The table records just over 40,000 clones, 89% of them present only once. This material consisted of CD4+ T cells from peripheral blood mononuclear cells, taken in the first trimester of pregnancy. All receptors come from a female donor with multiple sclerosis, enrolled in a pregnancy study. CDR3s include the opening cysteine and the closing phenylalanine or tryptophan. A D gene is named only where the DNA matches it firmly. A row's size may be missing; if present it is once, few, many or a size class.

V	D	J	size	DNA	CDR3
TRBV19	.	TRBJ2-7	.	TGTGCCAGTAGTAGGCTACAGGGCGCAACGGCCTACGAGCAGTACTTC	CASSRLQGATAYEQYF
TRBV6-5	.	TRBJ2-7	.	TGTGCCAGCAGGGGCCGGTACGAGCAGTACTTC	CASRGRYEQYF
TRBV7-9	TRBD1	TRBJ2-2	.	TGTGCCAGCAGCTCCCGGGACAGGGGTACTACGTCCGGGGAGCTGTTTTTT	CASSSRDRGTTSGELFF
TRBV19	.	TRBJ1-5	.	TGTGCCAGTAGTATAGGGGAGGAACAGCCCCAGCATTTT	CASSIGEEQPQHF
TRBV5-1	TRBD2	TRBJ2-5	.	TGCGCCAGCAGCCCTCTTGGGGGGGGAGGAGAGACCCAGTACTTC	CASSPLGGGGETQYF
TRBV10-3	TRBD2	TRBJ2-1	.	TGTGCCATCAGTGAGTTGGTCGTGGGGACTAGCGGGCGCAATGAGCAGTTCTTC	CAISELVVGTSGRNEQFF
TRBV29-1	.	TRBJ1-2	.	TGCAGCGTTGAGGTGACAGTCGCTAACTATGGCTACACCTTC	CSVEVTVANYGYTF
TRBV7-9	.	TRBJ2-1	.	TGTGCCAGCAGCCCTTGGAAGGGCGGGGATTACAATGAGCAGTTCTTC	CASSPWKGGDYNEQFF
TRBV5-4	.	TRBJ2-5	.	TGTGCCAGCAGCTGGATGGACAGTCTCCAAGAGACCCAGTACTTC	CASSWMDSLQETQYF
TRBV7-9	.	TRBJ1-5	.	TGTGCCAGCAGCTTAGGACAGACCAATCAGCCCCAGCATTTT	CASSLGQTNQPQHF
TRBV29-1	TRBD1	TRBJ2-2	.	TGCAGCGTTGGAGAGGGGGCCACGAACACCGGGGAGCTGTTTTTT	CSVGEGATNTGELFF
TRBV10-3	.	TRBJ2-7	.	TGTGCCATCAGTGAGGGGTGGGCCTATTCCTACGAGCAGTACTTC	CAISEGWAYSYEQYF
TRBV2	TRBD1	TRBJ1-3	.	TGTGCCAGTGACAGGGACTCTGGAAACACCATATATTTT	CASDRDSGNTIYF
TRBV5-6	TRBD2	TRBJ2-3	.	TGTGCCAGCAGCTTGGTACATGGGGGGGGAGATACGCAGTATTTT	CASSLVHGGGDTQYF
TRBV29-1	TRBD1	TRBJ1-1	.	TGCAGCGTCAGGGGGCGCGAGGGCACTGAAGCTTTCTTT	CSVRGREGTEAFF
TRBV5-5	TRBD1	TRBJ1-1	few	TGTGCCAGCAGCTTTCTTGGGGGACAGGGGGGAACTGAAGCTTTCTTT	CASSFLGGQGGTEAFF
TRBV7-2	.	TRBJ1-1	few	TGTGCCAGCACCATGTGGGGCTATGAAGCTTTCTTT	CASTMWGYEAFF
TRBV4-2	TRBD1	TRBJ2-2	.	TGTGCCAGCAGCCAGACCGGGACAGGGATGTCCGGGGAGCTGTTTTTT	CASSQTGTGMSGELFF
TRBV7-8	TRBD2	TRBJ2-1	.	TGTGCCAGCAGCCGAGGGCTAGCGGGCAGCTCCTACAATGAGCAGTTCTTC	CASSRGLAGSSYNEQFF
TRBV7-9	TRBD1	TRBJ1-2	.	TGTGCCAGCAGCTTCGAATGGGGACAGGGGGTCTATGGCTACACCTTC	CASSFEWGQGVYGYTF
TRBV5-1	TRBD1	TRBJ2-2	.	TGCGCCAGCCAGACAGGGGGCGCGGATGGCGGGGAGCTGTTTTTT	CASQTGGADGGELFF
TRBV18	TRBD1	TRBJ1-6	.	TGTGCCAGCTCACCGTCGCCGGGACAGGGTAATTCACCCCTCCACTTT	CASSPSPGQGNSPLHF
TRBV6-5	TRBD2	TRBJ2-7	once	TGTGCCAGCAGTTACTCCATTACTGGCGGGGGCTACGAGCAGTACTTC	CASSYSITGGGYEQYF
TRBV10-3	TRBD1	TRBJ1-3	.	TGTGCCATCAGTTCCACAGGGGGCGCCTCTGGAAACACCATATATTTT	CAISSTGGASGNTIYF
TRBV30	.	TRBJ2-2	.	TGTGCCTGGAGTGCTAGCTTAAACACCGGGGAGCTGTTTTTT	CAWSASLNTGELFF
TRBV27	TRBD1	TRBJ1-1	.	TGTGCCAGCAGTTCCCTCCAGGGGGCTACCACTGAAGCTTTCTTT	CASSSLQGATTEAFF
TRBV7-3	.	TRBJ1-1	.	TGTGCCAGCAGCTTAACGTCGGACACTGAAGCTTTCTTT	CASSLTSDTEAFF
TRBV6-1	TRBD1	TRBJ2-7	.	TGTGCCAGCAGTGAACCGACAGGGGCCGTCTACGAGCAGTACTTC	CASSEPTGAVYEQYF
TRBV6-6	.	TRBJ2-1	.	TGTGCCAGCAGTTACGACGGGGGAGCCCACAATGAGCAGTTCTTC	CASSYDGGAHNEQFF
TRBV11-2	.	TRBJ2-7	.	TGTGCCAGCAGCTTATCTAGCAAACCCTACGAGCAGTACTTC	CASSLSSKPYEQYF
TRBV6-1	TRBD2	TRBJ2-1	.	TGTGCCAGCAGTGAATACCTAGCGGGCACCTACAATGAGCAGTTCTTC	CASSEYLAGTYNEQFF
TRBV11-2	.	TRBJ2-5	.	TGTGCCAGCAGCTTAAGGGGCGTACAGGGTGAGACCCAGTACTTC	CASSLRGVQGETQYF
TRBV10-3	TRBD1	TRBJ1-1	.	TGTGCCATCAGTCGACAGGGTATGGGAGACACTGAAGCTTTCTTT	CAISRQGMGDTEAFF
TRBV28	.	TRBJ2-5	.	TGTGCCAGCAGTTCTGGGGGCGTTGGATCGGAAGAGACCCAGTACTTC	CASSSGGVGSEETQYF
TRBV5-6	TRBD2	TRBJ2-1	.	TGTGCCAGCAGCATTATTAGCGGGAGAGGATCCTACAATGAGCAGTTCTTC	CASSIISGRGSYNEQFF
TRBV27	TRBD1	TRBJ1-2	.	TGTGCCAGCAGTAAATCCGGGACAGGGTATGGCTACACCTTC	CASSKSGTGYGYTF